This is a list of T cell receptor beta chains from one sample in a study of T cells in narcolepsy. TCRdb's copy holds only in-frame clones and misses some; the assay was immunoSEQ multiplex PCR. Found here are some 37,000 clones, about 85% of them singletons; the top ten hold 1.5% to 2%. What was sequenced was CD45RA- memory CD4+ T cells from PBMCs. These receptors were collected from a human donor with narcolepsy. Each CDR3 is given with its conserved first and last residue. Fields, in order: CDR3 DNA, CDR3 protein, D gene, clone size, J gene, V gene. D genes are given only for firm matches. Where a row states a size, it is once, few, many or the class of an expanded clone; other rows omit it.

cdr3_nt: TGTGCCACCAGCAGAGAGGGCACTGGGGCCAACGTCCTGACTTTC; cdr3_aa: CATSREGTGANVLTF; d_call: .; clone_size: .; j_call: TRBJ2-6; v_call: TRBV15
cdr3_nt: TGTGCCACCAGCAGAGCTGGGGGAGGGCGTCATAACACTGAAGCTTTCTTT; cdr3_aa: CATSRAGGGRHNTEAFF; d_call: .; clone_size: .; j_call: TRBJ1-1; v_call: TRBV15
cdr3_nt: TGTGCCTGGAACAGTCCCCTTGCAACTAATGAAAAACTGTTTTTT; cdr3_aa: CAWNSPLATNEKLFF; d_call: .; clone_size: .; j_call: TRBJ1-4; v_call: TRBV30
cdr3_nt: TGTGCCAGCTCACCCTCTACGCGTTCCTACAATGAGCAGTTCTTC; cdr3_aa: CASSPSTRSYNEQFF; d_call: .; clone_size: few; j_call: TRBJ2-1; v_call: TRBV18
cdr3_nt: TGTGCCAGCGCAGAGGGACTAGCGGGGGTTGGCACCGGGGAGCTGTTTTTT; cdr3_aa: CASAEGLAGVGTGELFF; d_call: .; clone_size: .; j_call: TRBJ2-2; v_call: TRBV21-1
cdr3_nt: TGCGCCAGCAGCGCTGGGACAGGGTACGAGCAGTACTTC; cdr3_aa: CASSAGTGYEQYF; d_call: TRBD1; clone_size: .; j_call: TRBJ2-7; v_call: TRBV5-1
cdr3_nt: TGTGCCAGCTCCCTCGCCTATCCCGGGGAGCTGTTTTTT; cdr3_aa: CASSLAYPGELFF; d_call: .; clone_size: .; j_call: TRBJ2-2; v_call: TRBV18
cdr3_nt: TGTGCCAGCAGCCTGCGGGGGCCTACTGGGGAGACCCAGTACTTC; cdr3_aa: CASSLRGPTGETQYF; d_call: .; clone_size: .; j_call: TRBJ2-5; v_call: TRBV7-2
cdr3_nt: TGTGCCAGCAGTTTTCAGGGAGTGCCTGGAAACACCATATATTTT; cdr3_aa: CASSFQGVPGNTIYF; d_call: .; clone_size: .; j_call: TRBJ1-3; v_call: TRBV27
cdr3_nt: TGTGCCAGCGGACGTTCCGTAACCAGACAAAGTCGGGCCAACGTCCTGACTTTC; cdr3_aa: CASGRSVTRQSRANVLTF; d_call: .; clone_size: .; j_call: TRBJ2-6; v_call: TRBV5-4
cdr3_nt: TGTGCCAGCAGTCCTGGGGGTAATGAAAAACTGTTTTTT; cdr3_aa: CASSPGGNEKLFF; d_call: .; clone_size: once; j_call: TRBJ1-4; v_call: TRBV27
cdr3_nt: TGTGCCAGCAGCCAGACAGGGAGAAAGTACGAGCAGTACTTC; cdr3_aa: CASSQTGRKYEQYF; d_call: TRBD1; clone_size: .; j_call: TRBJ2-7; v_call: TRBV7-2
cdr3_nt: TGCGCCAGCAGCCGAGAAGCGGGGGGGTCCTACAATGAGCAGTTCTTC; cdr3_aa: CASSREAGGSYNEQFF; d_call: TRBD2; clone_size: .; j_call: TRBJ2-1; v_call: TRBV4-3
cdr3_nt: TGCAGCGTCGCAGACAGGGCCTACTCCTACGAGCAGTACTTC; cdr3_aa: CSVADRAYSYEQYF; d_call: TRBD1; clone_size: few; j_call: TRBJ2-7; v_call: TRBV29-1
cdr3_nt: TGTGCCAGCAGCTTAGAAGGTAGCACAGATACGCAGTATTTT; cdr3_aa: CASSLEGSTDTQYF; d_call: .; clone_size: .; j_call: TRBJ2-3; v_call: TRBV7-9
cdr3_nt: TGCAGCGTTGGCCCCGGGGGGACAGGGAGGGACGAGCAGTACTTC; cdr3_aa: CSVGPGGTGRDEQYF; d_call: TRBD1; clone_size: once; j_call: TRBJ2-7; v_call: TRBV29-1
cdr3_nt: TGTGCCAGTAGTACGGGACTAGAATTCTACGAGCAGTACTTC; cdr3_aa: CASSTGLEFYEQYF; d_call: TRBD2; clone_size: few; j_call: TRBJ2-7; v_call: TRBV19
cdr3_nt: TGTGCCAGCAGTTCACGCCTCTACAATGAGCAGTTCTTC; cdr3_aa: CASSSRLYNEQFF; d_call: .; clone_size: .; j_call: TRBJ2-1; v_call: TRBV6-5
cdr3_nt: TGTGCCAGCAGCCCCCACGGGGCCTCTGGCACAGATACGCAGTATTTT; cdr3_aa: CASSPHGASGTDTQYF; d_call: .; clone_size: .; j_call: TRBJ2-3; v_call: TRBV7-3
cdr3_nt: TGTGCCAGCAGCCGAGACGAACTAGCGGGGAGGAGCGAGCAGTACTTC; cdr3_aa: CASSRDELAGRSEQYF; d_call: TRBD2; clone_size: .; j_call: TRBJ2-7; v_call: TRBV7-2
cdr3_nt: TGTGCTAGTGGGCCCAGGTTATACAATGAGCAGTTCTTC; cdr3_aa: CASGPRLYNEQFF; d_call: .; clone_size: .; j_call: TRBJ2-1; v_call: TRBV12-5
cdr3_nt: TGTGCCAGCAGTCCGTGGGGACAGGGAAGCACAGATACGCAGTATTTT; cdr3_aa: CASSPWGQGSTDTQYF; d_call: TRBD1; clone_size: .; j_call: TRBJ2-3; v_call: TRBV28
cdr3_nt: TGCGCCAGCCTTACTAGCGGATCCTACGAGCAGTACTTC; cdr3_aa: CASLTSGSYEQYF; d_call: TRBD2; clone_size: .; j_call: TRBJ2-7; v_call: TRBV10-2
cdr3_nt: TGTGCCAGCAGTGAGACAGGGTTTAATTCACCCCTCCACTTT; cdr3_aa: CASSETGFNSPLHF; d_call: TRBD1; clone_size: .; j_call: TRBJ1-6; v_call: TRBV27
cdr3_nt: TGTGCCCAGAGTGAGGGGTCTAACACCGGGGAGCTGTTTTTT; cdr3_aa: CAQSEGSNTGELFF; d_call: .; clone_size: .; j_call: TRBJ2-2; v_call: TRBV5-4
cdr3_nt: TGCGCCAGCAGCTCCCAGGCCTATGAGCAGTTCTTC; cdr3_aa: CASSSQAYEQFF; d_call: .; clone_size: .; j_call: TRBJ2-1; v_call: TRBV4-1
cdr3_nt: TGTGCCACCAGTGGCGGTTACGAGCAGTACTTC; cdr3_aa: CATSGGYEQYF; d_call: .; clone_size: few; j_call: TRBJ2-7; v_call: TRBV6-5
cdr3_nt: TGTGCCAGCAGCTTTGACAGGAGAGGGACCCAGTACTTC; cdr3_aa: CASSFDRRGTQYF; d_call: .; clone_size: .; j_call: TRBJ2-5; v_call: TRBV2